Included here is one T cell receptor (beta chain) sequence, with context. Its antigen is not identified. The sample is drawn from a study of T cell responses to AZD1222 COVID-19 vaccine. Second-dose recipients at about 4 or about 12 weeks were treated as one pooled group. Sequencing was performed with immunoSEQ multiplex PCR; in TCRdb, only in-frame clones are kept and a portion is missing. The top ten hold 5% to 6.5% of the sample, which has more than 55,000 clones, about 88% seen once. Study outcomes and limitations: Most donors were white British, females outnumbered males, and clonal diversity was possibly underestimated. Targets within unmutated variant regions were reportedly found for nearly half of spike-specific TCRs. Every sample of the repertoires postdated the peak T cell response.

This TCR was recovered from an adult who received the AZD1222 COVID-19 vaccine. The source material was peripheral blood, sampled 28 days after the second AZD1222 dose.

The CDR3 DNA sequence: TGCAGCGTTGTTGGCAGCTCTGGGGCCAACGTCCTGACTTTC. Translation gives CSVVGSSGANVLTF. The chain combines TRBV29-1 with TRBJ2-6; D is uncertain. The germline CDR1 and CDR2 sequences are SQVTM and ANQGSEA. The CDR3 loop spans 14 amino acids. The V end was cut by 4 bases, the J end by 0 bases, with 7 bases between.